This is a list of T cell receptor beta chains from one sample in a study of OX40 agonist ivuxolimab in advanced cancers. TCRdb keeps only in-frame clones here, not all; method: immunoSEQ multiplex PCR. The table lists about 46,000 clones, around nine tenths of them singletons. The source was CD4+ or CD8+ T cells sorted from blood, collected in a trial of the OX40 agonist ivuxolimab. These TCRs come from an adult with an advanced solid tumor such as melanoma, head and neck, liver or kidney cancer. Each CDR3 is given with its conserved first and last residue. A D gene is named only where the DNA matches it firmly. Not every row has a clone size; where given, it reads once, few, many or a size class.

d_call	v_call	j_call	clone_size	cdr3_nt	cdr3_aa
TRBD2	TRBV5-6	TRBJ2-1	.	TGTGCCAGCAGCTTGGAGTTCTCGCGGGGGAGCTCCTACAATGAGCAGTTCTTC	CASSLEFSRGSSYNEQFF
.	TRBV16	TRBJ1-2	many	TGTGCCAGCAGCCAATCTACCGGTCGGAACTATGGCTACACCTTC	CASSQSTGRNYGYTF
TRBD1	TRBV19	TRBJ2-1	.	TGTGCCAGAAGTCCTACCGGGACAGGGGCGTTCAATGAGCAGTTCTTC	CARSPTGTGAFNEQFF
.	TRBV6-6	TRBJ1-2	.	TGTGCCAGCAGTCCAGGCCAATCCTATGGCTACACCTTC	CASSPGQSYGYTF
.	TRBV7-9	TRBJ2-7	.	TGTGCCAGCAGCTTGGGGATATCGGCCTACGAGCAGTACTTC	CASSLGISAYEQYF
TRBD1	TRBV19	TRBJ2-3	.	TGTGCCAGTAGTATGAGACAGGGTTGGGCCCCAGATACGCAGTATTTT	CASSMRQGWAPDTQYF
TRBD1	TRBV10-3	TRBJ1-4	.	TGTGCCACCAGGGGGGAATTTTCAACTAATGAAAAACTGTTTTTT	CATRGEFSTNEKLFF
.	TRBV10-2	TRBJ1-1	few	TGCGCCAGCATCCTGGGCACTGAAGCTTTCTTT	CASILGTEAFF
TRBD2	TRBV5-4	TRBJ2-1	few	TGTGCCAGCAGCGATCCCGGACTAGCGGGAGGGCAATATGAGCAGTTCTTC	CASSDPGLAGGQYEQFF
.	TRBV7-9	TRBJ2-1	once	TGTGCCAGCAGCATAAACACGTACAATGAGCAGTTCTTC	CASSINTYNEQFF
TRBD1	TRBV2	TRBJ1-6	.	TGTGCCAGCAGCGAGAGTTACAGGGGCGCTGGTTCACCCCTCCACTTT	CASSESYRGAGSPLHF
TRBD1	TRBV27	TRBJ1-3	.	TGTGCCAGCAGTTTATCGGCAGGGGGACGAAACACCATATATTTT	CASSLSAGGRNTIYF
TRBD1	TRBV15	TRBJ2-7	.	TGTGCCACCAGCAACAAGGACAGGGGCTACGAGCAGTACTTC	CATSNKDRGYEQYF
TRBD1	TRBV5-1	TRBJ1-2	.	TGCGCCAGCAGCCCATGGGGACAGGGGATGGAGAGTCCCTATGGCTACACCTTC	CASSPWGQGMESPYGYTF